The T cell receptor (beta chain) under discussion was sequenced for a study of shared clonotypes between healthy human individuals. DNA at 200 ng, tens of thousands of T cell genomes, went into sorted-subset replicate PCRs. The table came from immunoSEQ multiplex PCR; TCRdb's copy has only in-frame clones and leaves some out. The table has over 800,000 clones, roughly 92% seen once; the top ten hold less than 25%. CD45RO-negative, CCR7-positively selected cells formed the naive CD8 fraction, excluding terminally differentiated effector memory CD45RA+ cells. Donors, healthy HIV-negative adults, lacked recent acute infections or vaccinations. Within Nashville, Tennessee resided all donors, each a Caucasian adult. Germline loops: CDR1 SGHAT, CDR2 FQDESV (reference sequence). This CDR3 has 17 residues. The V gene lost 2 bases and the J gene lost 4 bases, with 18 bases spanning the gap.

The rearrangement links TRBV11-1 to TRBJ2-1, with D tentatively TRBD2 (6 bases). What was sequenced was naive CD8+ T cells sorted from blood. This clonotype originated in a man aged 30 to 39 in good health. The DNA of the CDR3 is TGTGCCAGCAGCTTACCTGGGGTGGAGGGGAATTACAATGAGCAGTTCTTC. This gives the protein CASSLPGVEGNYNEQFF.